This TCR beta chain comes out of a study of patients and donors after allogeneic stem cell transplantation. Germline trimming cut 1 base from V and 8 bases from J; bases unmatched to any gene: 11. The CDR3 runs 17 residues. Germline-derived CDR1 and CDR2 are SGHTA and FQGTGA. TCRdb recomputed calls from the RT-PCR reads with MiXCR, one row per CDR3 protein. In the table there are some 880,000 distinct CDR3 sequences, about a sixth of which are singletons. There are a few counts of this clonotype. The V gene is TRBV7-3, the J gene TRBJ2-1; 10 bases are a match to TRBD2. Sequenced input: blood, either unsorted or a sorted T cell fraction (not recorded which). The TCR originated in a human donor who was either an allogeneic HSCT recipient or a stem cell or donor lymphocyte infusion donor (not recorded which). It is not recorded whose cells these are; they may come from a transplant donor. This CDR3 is CASSLRASGRYYYEQFF. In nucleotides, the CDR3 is TGTGCCAGCAGCTTAAGGGCTAGCGGGAGATATTACTATGAGCAGTTCTTC.